The present TCR delta chain was sequenced within a study of gamma-delta chains in newborns, infants, children. Turning to the study itself: Microbial exposure reportedly drives polyclonal innate γδ T cell expansion after birth.

This clone was seen more than once but under ten times. The V gene's germline CDR1 is TSWWSYY and CDR2 QGS. CDR3 size: 23 residues. Unmatched junction bases numbered 26, after V lost 1 base and J lost 0 bases. TCRdb reprocessed the reads through CATT. There are a few thousand delta-chain clones in the sample; roughly half occur only once, and more than 6% lies in the top ten. The origin of this receptor is a child who received the measles vaccine. Material for sequencing was blood. The chain links TRDV1 to TRDJ1; 7 bases agree with TRDD3. The chain's CDR3 is CALGEPLNYPTLTGVRYTDKLIF. In DNA, the CDR3 is TGTGCTCTTGGGGAACCCCTTAACTATCCGACGCTTACTGGGGTGAGGTACACCGATAAACTCATCTTT.